This T cell receptor (beta chain) was identified in a study of T cell responses to AZD1222 COVID-19 vaccine. Whole-study results and caveats: Repertoire sampling was restricted to post-peak T cell response timepoints. Targets within unmutated variant regions were reportedly found for nearly half of spike-specific TCRs. CD4 TCRs linked to vaccination spanned spike, dominating at 160-218 and 743-854.

To note about this clone: What it recognizes is unknown.

Germline lookup yields CDR1 MGHDK and CDR2 SYGVNS. V lost 4 bases and J 3 bases, leaving 14 bases between the germline ends. The CDR3 is 15 residues long. Sequencing used immunoSEQ multiplex PCR; TCRdb keeps in-frame clones, though not all of them. The table has 110,000 to 150,000 clones, roughly 93% seen once. This TCR was sampled from an adult in good health. This sequence joins TRBV25-1 and TRBJ2-3; D is unresolved. Sequencing was performed on peripheral blood, taken on day 0 of AZD1222 vaccination. The CDR3 sequence: CASSGPPQGTDTQYF. As DNA, the CDR3 is TGTGCCAGCAGTGGCCCCCCCCAAGGTACAGATACGCAGTATTTT.